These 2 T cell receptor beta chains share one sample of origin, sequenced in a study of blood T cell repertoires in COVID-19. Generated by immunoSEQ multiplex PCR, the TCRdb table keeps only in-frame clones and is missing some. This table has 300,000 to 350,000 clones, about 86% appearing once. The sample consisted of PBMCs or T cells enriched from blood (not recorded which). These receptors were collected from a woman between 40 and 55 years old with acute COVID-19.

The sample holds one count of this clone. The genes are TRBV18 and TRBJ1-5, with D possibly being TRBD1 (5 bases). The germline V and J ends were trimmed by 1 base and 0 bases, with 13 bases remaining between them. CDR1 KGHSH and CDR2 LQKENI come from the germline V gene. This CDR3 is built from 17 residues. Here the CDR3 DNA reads TGTGCCAGCTCACCACTTGGGACTGTAAATAGCAATCAGCCCCAGCATTTT. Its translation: CASSPLGTVNSNQPQHF.

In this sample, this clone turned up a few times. CDR3 sequence (DNA): TGCAGTGCTAGAGCCCCACAGGGAGAGTACTTC. Translation: CSARAPQGEYF. This rearrangement joins TRBV20-1 to TRBJ2-7; possible D gene TRBD1, 6 bases. Per the germline V gene, CDR1 is DFQATT and CDR2 is SNEGSKA (reference sequence). The CDR3 runs to 11 residues. V lost 1 base, J lost 11 bases, and 12 bases lay in between.